The 4 T cell receptor beta chains in this list originate from one sample, sequenced in a study of blood T cell repertoires in COVID-19. The data were produced by immunoSEQ multiplex PCR, yet TCRdb's version contains in-frame clones alone and is incomplete. The sample consists of around 310,000 clones, 75% to 95% of them appearing once. The sequencing input was peripheral blood. These receptors were collected from a woman under 40 with COVID-19, enrolled during active disease.

This sequence joins TRBV19 and TRBJ1-5; 8 bases are shared with TRBD1. The V segment lost 6 bases and the J segment 1 base; nucleotides outside the gene matches: 2. This CDR3 is 14 amino acids long. Germline CDR1 reads LNHDA; CDR2 reads SQIVND (reference sequence). The CDR3 sequence: CASSRDRSNQPQHF. CDR3 coding DNA: TGTGCCAGTAGCCGGGACAGGAGCAATCAGCCCCAGCATTTT.

This rearrangement joins TRBV30 to TRBJ2-3, with TRBD2 identical over 8 bases. CDR3 length: 15 amino acids. V trimming: 5 bases; J trimming: 2 bases; junction bases outside the gene matches: 9. The V gene's germline CDR1 is GTSNPN and CDR2 SVGIG (reference sequence). The CDR3 coding sequence is TGTGCCTGGGGTAGCGGGACCGCCCCCACAGATACGCAGTATTTT. Its translation is CAWGSGTAPTDTQYF. Using reference TRBV30 and TRBJ2-3 for the parts outside the CDR3, the full variable domain is SQTIHQWPATLVQPVGSPLSLECTVEGTSNPNLYWYRQAAGRGLQLLFYSVGIGQISSEVPQNLSASRPQDRQFILSSKKLLLSDSGFYLCAWGSGTAPTDTQYFGPGTRLTVL.

This clone came up once. The rearrangement links TRBV28 to TRBJ1-2; no firm D call. This CDR3 is 14 amino acids long. Germline CDR1 and CDR2: MDHEN and SYDVKM. Trimming pared 8 bases from V and 4 bases from J, leaving 17 bases between. The CDR3 sequence: CASLSAEGTYGYTF. For the CDR3, the DNA is TGTGCCAGCCTCTCGGCGGAGGGTACCTATGGCTACACCTTC.

This sequence joins TRBV5-1 and TRBJ2-1; 9 nucleotides line up with TRBD1. CDR3 length: 15 amino acids. Germline-derived CDR1 and CDR2 are SGHRS and YFSETQ. Trimming at V came to 0 bases and at J to 6 bases, leaving 4 bases not matched to a gene. DNA of the CDR3: TGCGCCAGCAGCTTGGGGGACAGGGCTCTCAATGAGCAGTTCTTC. Its translation is CASSLGDRALNEQFF.